This entry describes one TCR beta chain. Its antigen has not been determined. Base qualities were left out, and no much larger clone turns up one base away. The immunoSEQ Assay was used to immunosequence TCRbeta CDR3 regions from genomic DNA. Before high-throughput sequencing, the genomic DNA was amplified using bias-controlled multiplex PCR. Regarding the original processing steps: To quantify the absolute abundance of each unique TCRbeta CDR3 region, the sequences were collapsed and filtered. Clonality, defined as 1 minus Pielou's evenness, was calculated using only productive rearrangements. A previously published method was used to identify clones whose frequencies were significantly greater in on-treatment samples than in baseline samples. The immuneACCESS repertoire file appears here via TCRdb, limited to in-frame rearrangements. These files lack a portion of the clones; in checked studies, under half of the deficit traces to unresolved V genes, and the cause of the others is not known. The V and J calls and clone size are taken from that table; D and trimming were inferred from the DNA. The sample contains some 20,000 clones, approximately 80% of them found a single time. The ten largest clones add up to roughly half of the sample.

This entry comes from a study of sequential checkpoint blockade in melanoma (dated by TCRdb to between 2018 and 2020). In terms of the full investigation: In a 1:1 randomization, patients received either first-line nivolumab then ipilimumab (arm A) or ipilimumab then nivolumab (arm B). Both trial sequences were followed by maintenance nivolumab.

Paper-wide results and their limitations: The response-prediction model combining TCR metrics and mutation burden needs validation in larger, independent patient cohorts.

Trimming at the junction amounts to 5 bases on V and 7 bases on J, and the germline ends lie 17 bases apart. Including cysteine and phenylalanine, the CDR3 has 14 amino acids. Just CDR3 DNA is preserved here, 42 bases in frame from base 1. In the germline V gene (reference sequence), CDR1 corresponds to MNHEY and CDR2 to SMNVEV. The sample's treatment or condition, from its label and the paper: randomized to nivolumab then ipilimumab (arm A) or the reverse (arm B). No trial patient had received prior DNA-damaging chemotherapy. Live CD3+CD8+ cells negative for CD19 and CD56 were sorted from thawed PBMCs on a FACS Aria II flow cytometer. Samples were obtained from patients with melanoma enrolled in CheckMate 064, a randomized, open-label phase II trial of sequential checkpoint blockade. Peripheral blood mononuclear cells were collected by leukapheresis, purified with Ficoll-Paque, and frozen in human serum with around 10% DMSO. Immediately after sorting, the purity of the sorted blood CD3+CD8+ cells was confirmed to be >95%, and DNA was then extracted.

This TCR derives from a human donor with melanoma. The sequence links TRBV27 to TRBJ2-5; the D gene is not confidently resolved. Sequenced here: CD8+ T cells sorted from blood (inferred from file names), sampled from a patient given nivolumab and ipilimumab in sequence. The sequence in DNA is TGTGCCAGCAGTCCCGGTGCAGCGATTGGGACCCAGTACTTC. Its protein product is CASSPGAAIGTQYF.